These 28 T cell receptor beta chains share one sample of origin, sequenced in a study of shared clonotypes between healthy human individuals. Sequencing used immunoSEQ multiplex PCR; TCRdb keeps in-frame clones, though not all of them. Among 1.5 million to 1.9 million clones listed, approximately 98% were seen once. Material: naive CD4+ T cells sorted from blood. As for subset: CD45RA+ positively selected. The receptors come from a young man in good health.

V is TRBV28 and J is TRBJ1-5; 7 positions match TRBD1. The CDR3 length is 15 residues. Germline CDR1 reads MDHEN; CDR2 reads SYDVKM. J lost 3 bases, V lost 2 bases, and 4 bases had no gene match. The CDR3 here is CASSLPTGNNQPQHF. CDR3 coding DNA: TGTGCCAGCAGTTTACCGACAGGGAACAATCAGCCCCAGCATTTT.

The chain couples TRBV7-9 to TRBJ2-7, with 12 bases lining up with TRBD2. Germline V gives CDR1 SEHNR, CDR2 FQNEAQ (reference sequence). The V and J ends lost 5 bases and 3 bases, in that order; junction bases with no gene match: 8. The CDR3 has 16 residues. CDR3 loop: CASSPGTSGWGYEQYF. Here the CDR3 DNA reads TGTGCCAGCAGCCCAGGGACTAGCGGGTGGGGCTACGAGCAGTACTTC.

This CDR3 is CASNREFQPQHF. Here the CDR3 DNA reads TGTGCCAGCAACAGGGAATTTCAGCCCCAGCATTTT. The V gene is TRBV9, the J gene TRBJ1-5; D may be TRBD1 (6 bases). Germline V lookup: CDR1 SGDLS, CDR2 YYNGEE. Trimming left V 6 bases short and J 6 bases short, with 10 bases between. CDR3 length equals 12 residues. The entire variable domain, with the rest obtained from reference TRBV9 and TRBJ1-5, is as follows: DSGVTQTPKHLITATGQRVTLRCSPRSGDLSVYWYQQSLDQGLQFLIQYYNGEERAKGNILERFSAQQFPDLHSELNLSSLELGDSALYFCASNREFQPQHFGDGTRLSIL.

The J gene is TRBJ2-7, the V gene TRBV7-9; D remains ambiguous. Germline V gene data show CDR1 as SEHNR and CDR2 as FQNEAQ (reference sequence). V gave up 1 base and J gave up 3 bases, with 13 bases separating them. The length of the CDR3 is 15 residues. CDR3 in DNA: TGTGCCAGCAGCTTAGGGGTAATGGCCAACTACGAGCAGTACTTC. Its protein is CASSLGVMANYEQYF.

Notes on this clone: Other DNA variants within this sample encode the same CDR3. This sequence joins TRBV28 and TRBJ2-7, with 10 bases aligning to TRBD1. CDR3 length equals 14 residues. V was pared by 5 bases and J by 4 bases, with 5 bases of the junction left unmatched. CDR1 and CDR2 (germline): MDHEN, SYDVKM. The CDR3 loop is CASSPRTGGYEQYF. The DNA of the CDR3 is TGTGCCAGCAGTCCGAGGACAGGGGGATACGAGCAGTACTTC.

The chain carries TRBV29-1 and TRBJ1-1; no clear D. The CDR3 has 14 residues. Between the trimmed V and J ends, which lost 1 base and 4 bases, there was a span of 13 bases. Germline V CDR1 and CDR2: SQVTM, ANQGSEA. The chain's CDR3 is CSVEVDFVATEAFF. CDR3 sequence (DNA): TGCAGCGTTGAAGTAGACTTCGTGGCCACTGAAGCTTTCTTT.

V and J are TRBV29-1 and TRBJ2-2, with D perhaps being TRBD1 or TRBD2 (5 bases each). The CDR3 is 13 amino acids. The germline V gene encodes CDR1 SQVTM and CDR2 ANQGSEA. Trimming pared 0 bases from V and 7 bases from J, leaving 9 bases between. The CDR3 DNA reads as TGCAGCGTTGAAGATTATGGGGGCGGGGAGCTGTTTTTT. It translates to CSVEDYGGGELFF.

The J gene is TRBJ2-2, the V gene TRBV19; tentatively, D is TRBD1 (7 bases). Germline CDR1 and CDR2: LNHDA and SQIVND (reference sequence). V was trimmed by 10 bases and J by 6 bases, leaving 12 bases between them. The CDR3 is 12 residues long. This chain's CDR3 is CATQGGAGELFF. CDR3 coding DNA: TGTGCCACCCAGGGGGGTGCCGGGGAGCTGTTTTTT.

CDR3 loop: CASSVAGTSGIYEQYF. As DNA, the CDR3 is TGTGCCAGCAGCGTAGCCGGAACTAGCGGGATCTACGAGCAGTACTTC. V is TRBV9 and J is TRBJ2-7; TRBD2 aligns across 10 bases. From germline, CDR1 is SGDLS and CDR2 YYNGEE. The J segment lost 3 bases and the V segment lost 0 bases, leaving 6 bases of the junction unmatched. The CDR3 totals 16 residues.

V usage is TRBV2 and J usage is TRBJ2-2; 7 positions agree with TRBD2. The CDR3 is 15 residues long. The germline gives CDR1 SNHLY, CDR2 FYNNEI. V shed 6 bases, J shed 3 bases, and the junction held 7 bases outside the gene matches. CDR3 sequence reads: CASRRTRSDTGELFF. In nucleotides, the CDR3 is TGTGCCAGCAGGCGGACTAGATCCGACACCGGGGAGCTGTTTTTT. Based on the CDR3 plus reference TRBV2 and TRBJ2-2, the full variable domain is EPEVTQTPSHQVTQMGQEVILRCVPISNHLYFYWYRQILGQKVEFLVSFYNNEISEKSEIFDDQFSVERPDGSNFTLKIRSTKLEDSAMYFCASRRTRSDTGELFFGEGSRLTVL.

DNA of the CDR3: TGTGCCAGCAGCACGAGGGACAGGGAATTTGGGAACACTGAAGCTTTCTTT. The encoded protein is CASSTRDREFGNTEAFF. The chain carries TRBV7-2 and TRBJ1-1; 9 bases are shared with TRBD1. V shed 5 bases, J shed 1 base, and the junction held 11 bases outside the gene matches. This CDR3 has 17 residues. Germline-derived CDR1 and CDR2 are SGHTA and FQGNSA.

The chain carries TRBV19 and TRBJ1-5, with 11 bases lining up with TRBD1. The trim removed 6 bases at V and 7 bases at J, leaving 5 bases unmatched. The V gene's germline CDR1 is LNHDA and CDR2 SQIVND (reference sequence). CDR3 length: 14 residues. CDR3 nucleotides: TGTGCCAGTAGCCAAGGGACAGGGGGACAGCCCCAGCATTTT. Its translation: CASSQGTGGQPQHF.

The chain uses TRBV9 and TRBJ2-1; 12 bases fit TRBD2. V lost 0 bases and J lost 6; bases outside the gene matches: 10. The CDR3 extends over 18 amino acids. CDR1 SGDLS and CDR2 YYNGEE come from the germline V gene. CDR3 DNA: TGTGCCAGCAGCGTAGCGAGACTAGCGGGAGATCGGCGCAATGAGCAGTTCTTC. Its protein product is CASSVARLAGDRRNEQFF.

V gene TRBV19 combines with J gene TRBJ1-1, with D unclear. Deletions cut 2 bases from V and 7 bases from J, with 11 bases between. CDR3 length: 13 amino acids. CDR1 LNHDA and CDR2 SQIVND come from the germline V gene (reference sequence). CDR3 sequence (DNA): TGTGCCAGTAGTATAAACCCAACACTTGAAGCTTTCTTT. It encodes CASSINPTLEAFF.

The chain employs TRBV28 and TRBJ2-3, with D tentatively TRBD1 or TRBD2 (6 bases each). The V and J ends lost 6 bases and 3 bases respectively, with 19 bases between them. The CDR3 is 16 amino acids. From germline, CDR1 is MDHEN and CDR2 SYDVKM. The CDR3 sequence: CASSRGKQGRTDTQYF. CDR3 in DNA: TGTGCCAGCAGCCGAGGAAAGCAGGGGAGGACAGATACGCAGTATTTT.

The chain joins TRBV14 to TRBJ1-2, with D possibly matching TRBD1 (6 bases). This CDR3 contains 15 residues. Germline CDR1 is SGHDN and CDR2 is FVKESK. V was pared by 5 bases and J by 5 bases, with 18 bases between. The CDR3 coding sequence is TGTGCCAGCAGCTCCCGAGGGGGATTAGGGTATGGCTACACCTTC. This sequence encodes CASSSRGGLGYGYTF.

CDR3 coding DNA: TGTGCCACCAGCACTGCCGGGACGCAAAACTACGAGCAGTACTTC. Translation: CATSTAGTQNYEQYF. The rearrangement uses TRBV15 and TRBJ2-7, with D perhaps being TRBD1 or TRBD2 (5 bases each). There are 15 residues in the CDR3. Trimming left V 4 bases short and J 3 bases short, with 16 bases between. CDR1 is LNHNV, CDR2 YYDKDF, per germline (reference sequence).

This sequence joins TRBV14 and TRBJ2-3, with D possibly being TRBD1 (7 bases). Trimming pared 2 bases from V and 4 bases from J, leaving 19 bases between. The CDR3 loop spans 17 amino acids. Germline assignment: CDR1 SGHDN and CDR2 FVKESK. Here the CDR3 DNA reads TGTGCCAGCAGCCAAAGGAGGGGAACAGGGGTTTCAGATACGCAGTATTTT. Protein product: CASSQRRGTGVSDTQYF.

The V and J genes are TRBV6-1 and TRBJ1-2; a weak D match, TRBD1 (5 bases). The CDR3 spans 15 residues. Germline lookup yields CDR1 MNHNS and CDR2 SASEGT. Between the trimmed V and J ends, which lost 2 bases and 0 bases, there was a span of 10 bases. CDR3 sequence reads: CASSESGRTNYGYTF. The CDR3 DNA follows: TGTGCCAGCAGTGAATCAGGGCGAACTAACTATGGCTACACCTTC.

This chain links TRBV7-6 with TRBJ2-2; 14 nucleotides align to TRBD2. V was clipped by 6 bases and J by 5 bases; unmatched bases: 5. Germline loops: CDR1 SGHVS, CDR2 FNYEAQ. This CDR3 is 16 amino acids long. In DNA form, the CDR3 reads TGTGCCAGCAGGGGGACTAGCGGGAGATGGACCGGGGAGCTGTTTTTT. Translating it yields CASRGTSGRWTGELFF.

The chain has TRBV28 and TRBJ2-6, with 8 bases aligning to TRBD1. CDR3 length: 19 residues. V lost 4 bases to trimming and J lost 0 bases; unmatched junction nucleotides: 11. Looked up from germline, CDR1 is MDHEN and CDR2 is SYDVKM. CDR3 loop: CASSYIRGLVRSGANVLTF. The CDR3 DNA sequence: TGTGCCAGCAGTTATATCAGGGGGCTCGTGCGCTCTGGGGCCAACGTCCTGACTTTC.

The rearrangement uses TRBV10-3 and TRBJ2-3, with D unresolved. The CDR3 runs to 14 residues. Trimming cost V 6 bases and J 0 bases, with 10 bases left between them. Germline V lookup: CDR1 ENHRY, CDR2 SYGVKD. The CDR3 DNA is TGTGCCATCAGCCGCCAGACTAGCACAGATACGCAGTATTTT. It specifies CAISRQTSTDTQYF.

This clone was observed once. The rearrangement joins TRBV27 to TRBJ2-7, with 9 bases fitting TRBD1. The CDR3 runs to 16 residues. In germline, CDR1 is MNHEY, CDR2 SMNVEV (reference sequence). The V segment lost 6 bases and the J segment 2 bases; nucleotides outside the gene matches: 11. In nucleotides, the CDR3 is TGTGCCAGCAGGTCGGGACAGGGTTTTCCGGCCTACGAGCAGTACTTC. Protein product: CASRSGQGFPAYEQYF.

The V and J genes are TRBV7-9 and TRBJ2-7; 10 bases line up with TRBD2. Germline-derived CDR1 and CDR2 are SEHNR and FQNEAQ (reference sequence). The CDR3 consists of 17 residues. V lost 5 bases, J lost 3 bases, and 13 bases stayed unmatched. CDR3: CASSPPSGSQRDYEQYF. CDR3 in DNA: TGTGCCAGCAGCCCCCCTAGCGGGAGTCAAAGGGACTACGAGCAGTACTTC.

The chain joins TRBV7-2 to TRBJ2-3; the D is unclear. V was trimmed by 6 bases and J by 2 bases, leaving 9 bases between them. The CDR3 is 13 amino acids. Germline lookup yields CDR1 SGHTA and CDR2 FQGNSA. The CDR3 spells CASSMVPTDTQYF. The DNA of the CDR3 is TGTGCCAGCAGTATGGTCCCCACAGATACGCAGTATTTT.

This rearrangement joins TRBV9 to TRBJ2-1; no definite D call. V was shortened by 0 bases and J by 8 bases, with 12 bases between the two germline ends. The V gene's germline CDR1 is SGDLS and CDR2 YYNGEE. This CDR3 contains 14 residues. CDR3 bases: TGTGCCAGCAGCGTAGTTGGCCGGAGCCATGAGCAGTTCTTC. Translated: CASSVVGRSHEQFF.

Remarks on this clone: Other nucleotide sequences from this sample produce the same CDR3. The V gene is TRBV7-2, the J gene TRBJ2-2, with TRBD1 matching 7 bases. V lost 5 bases to trimming and J lost 1 base; unmatched junction nucleotides: 4. Germline CDR1 and CDR2: SGHTA and FQGNSA. The CDR3 is made up of 15 amino acids. CDR3 sequence (DNA): TGTGCCAGCAGCCACAGGACAGGGAACACCGGGGAGCTGTTTTTT. Its protein product is CASSHRTGNTGELFF.

This clone was found once. The V gene is TRBV19, the J gene TRBJ2-2; no definite D call. The germline V and J ends were trimmed by 8 bases and 5 bases, with 6 bases remaining between them. Germline values: CDR1 LNHDA, CDR2 SQIVND (reference sequence). This CDR3 region has 11 residues. The CDR3 is CASGWTGELFF. DNA for the CDR3: TGTGCCAGTGGATGGACCGGGGAGCTGTTTTTT. Together with reference TRBV19 and TRBJ2-2, the CDR3 gives the full variable domain: DGGITQSPKYLFRKEGQNVTLSCEQNLNHDAMYWYRQDPGQGLRLIYYSQIVNDFQKGDIAEGYSVSREKKESFPLTVTSAQKNPTAFYLCASGWTGELFFGEGSRLTVL.